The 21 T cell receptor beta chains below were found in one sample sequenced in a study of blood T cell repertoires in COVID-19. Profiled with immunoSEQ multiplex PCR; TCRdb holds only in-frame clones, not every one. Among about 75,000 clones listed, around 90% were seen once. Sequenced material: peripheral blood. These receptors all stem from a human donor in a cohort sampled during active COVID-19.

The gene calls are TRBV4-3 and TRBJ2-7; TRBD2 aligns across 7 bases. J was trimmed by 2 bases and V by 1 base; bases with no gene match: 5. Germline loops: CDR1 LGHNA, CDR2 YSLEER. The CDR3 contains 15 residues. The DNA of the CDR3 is TGCGCCAGCAGCCAAGGGGCTAGCGGAGCCTACGAGCAGTACTTC. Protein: CASSQGASGAYEQYF.

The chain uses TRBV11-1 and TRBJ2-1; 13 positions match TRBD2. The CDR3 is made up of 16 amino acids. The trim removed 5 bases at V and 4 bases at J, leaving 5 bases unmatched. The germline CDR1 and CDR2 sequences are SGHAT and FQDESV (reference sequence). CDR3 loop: CASSRLAGGGYNEQFF. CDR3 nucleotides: TGTGCCAGCAGCCGACTAGCGGGAGGCGGATACAATGAGCAGTTCTTC. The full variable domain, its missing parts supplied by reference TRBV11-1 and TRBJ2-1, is EAEVAQSPRYKITEKSQAVAFWCDPISGHATLYWYRQILGQGPELLVQFQDESVVDDSQLPKDRFSAERLKGVDSTLKIQPAELGDSAMYLCASSRLAGGGYNEQFFGPGTRLTVL.

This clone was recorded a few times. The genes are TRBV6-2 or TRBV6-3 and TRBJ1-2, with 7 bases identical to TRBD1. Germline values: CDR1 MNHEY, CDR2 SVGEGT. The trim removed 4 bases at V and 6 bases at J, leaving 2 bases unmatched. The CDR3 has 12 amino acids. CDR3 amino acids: CASSFGQDGYTF. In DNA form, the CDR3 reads TGTGCCAGCAGTTTCGGACAGGATGGCTACACCTTC.

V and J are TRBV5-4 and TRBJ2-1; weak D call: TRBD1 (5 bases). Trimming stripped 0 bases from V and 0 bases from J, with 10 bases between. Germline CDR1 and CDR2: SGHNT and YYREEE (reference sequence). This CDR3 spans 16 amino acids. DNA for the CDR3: TGTGCCAGCAGCTTGGCAGGGCACAGCTCCTACAATGAGCAGTTCTTC. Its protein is CASSLAGHSSYNEQFF.

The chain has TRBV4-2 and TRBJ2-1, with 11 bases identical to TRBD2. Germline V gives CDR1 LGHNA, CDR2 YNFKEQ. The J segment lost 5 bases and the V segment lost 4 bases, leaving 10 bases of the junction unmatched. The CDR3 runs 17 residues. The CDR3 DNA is TGTGCCAGCAGCCGGGTCATAGCGGGAGGGTCCAACAATGAGCAGTTCTTC. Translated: CASSRVIAGGSNNEQFF.

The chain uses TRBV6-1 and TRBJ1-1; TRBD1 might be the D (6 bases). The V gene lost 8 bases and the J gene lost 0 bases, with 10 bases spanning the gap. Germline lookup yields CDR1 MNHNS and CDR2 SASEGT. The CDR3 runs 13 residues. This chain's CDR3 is CASAQGMNTEAFF. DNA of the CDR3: TGTGCCAGCGCACAGGGAATGAACACTGAAGCTTTCTTT.

CDR3: CASSPQVGGGTDTQYF. The CDR3 DNA is TGTGCCAGCAGCCCCCAGGTGGGGGGGGGCACAGATACGCAGTATTTT. The chain uses TRBV3-1 (or the pseudogene TRBV3-2) and TRBJ2-3, with 7 bases lining up with TRBD2. The germline V gene encodes CDR1 LGHDT and CDR2 YNNKEL (reference sequence). This CDR3 spans 16 amino acids. The junction had 8 bases not matched to a gene; V was cut back by 4 bases and J by 1 base.

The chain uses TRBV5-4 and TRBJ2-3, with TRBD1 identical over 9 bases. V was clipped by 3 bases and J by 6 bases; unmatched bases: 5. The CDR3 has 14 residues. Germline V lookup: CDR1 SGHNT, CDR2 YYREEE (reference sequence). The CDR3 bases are TGTGCCAGCAGCTCAGGACAGGGGAGGGATACGCAGTATTTT. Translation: CASSSGQGRDTQYF.

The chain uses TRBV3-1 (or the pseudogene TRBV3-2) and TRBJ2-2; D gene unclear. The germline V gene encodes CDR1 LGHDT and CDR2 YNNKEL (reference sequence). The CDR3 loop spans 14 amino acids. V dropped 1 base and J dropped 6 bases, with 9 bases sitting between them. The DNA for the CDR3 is TGTGCCAGCAGCCAAGGTGATCTAGCCGGGGAGCTGTTTTTT. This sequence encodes CASSQGDLAGELFF.

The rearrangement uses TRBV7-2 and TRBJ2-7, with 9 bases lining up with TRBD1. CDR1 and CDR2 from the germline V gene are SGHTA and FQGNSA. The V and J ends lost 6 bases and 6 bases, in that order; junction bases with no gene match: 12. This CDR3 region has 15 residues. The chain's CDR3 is CASRFGTGIRGEQYF. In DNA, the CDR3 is TGTGCCAGCAGATTCGGGACAGGGATAAGGGGCGAGCAGTACTTC.

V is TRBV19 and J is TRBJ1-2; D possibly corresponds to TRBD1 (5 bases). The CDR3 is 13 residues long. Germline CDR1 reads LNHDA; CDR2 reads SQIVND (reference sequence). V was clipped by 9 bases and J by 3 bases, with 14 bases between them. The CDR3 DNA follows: TGTGCCAGCTTACAGGAGGGAGACTATGGCTACACCTTC. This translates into CASLQEGDYGYTF.

The CDR3 loop reads CASSQVRQGSEAQYF. The CDR3 coding sequence is TGTGCCAGCAGCCAAGTACGACAGGGTAGTGAGGCCCAGTACTTC. This chain connects TRBV3-1 (or the pseudogene TRBV3-2) to TRBJ2-5; 7 positions match TRBD1. V lost 1 base to trimming and J lost 9 bases; unmatched junction nucleotides: 11. CDR3 length: 15 residues. CDR1 and CDR2 (germline): LGHDT, YNNKEL (reference sequence).

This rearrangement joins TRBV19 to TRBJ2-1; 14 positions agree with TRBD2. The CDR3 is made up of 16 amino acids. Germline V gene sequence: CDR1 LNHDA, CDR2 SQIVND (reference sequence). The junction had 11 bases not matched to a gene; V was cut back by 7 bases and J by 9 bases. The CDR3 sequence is CASTEPGLAGVGEQFF. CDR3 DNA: TGTGCCAGTACCGAGCCGGGACTAGCGGGAGTGGGTGAGCAGTTCTTC.

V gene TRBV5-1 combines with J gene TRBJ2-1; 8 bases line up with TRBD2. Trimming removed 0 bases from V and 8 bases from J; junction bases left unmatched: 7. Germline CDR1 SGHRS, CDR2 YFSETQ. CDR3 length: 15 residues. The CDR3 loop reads CASSLERGGVDEQFF. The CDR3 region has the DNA TGCGCCAGCAGCTTGGAACGGGGGGGCGTCGATGAGCAGTTCTTC.

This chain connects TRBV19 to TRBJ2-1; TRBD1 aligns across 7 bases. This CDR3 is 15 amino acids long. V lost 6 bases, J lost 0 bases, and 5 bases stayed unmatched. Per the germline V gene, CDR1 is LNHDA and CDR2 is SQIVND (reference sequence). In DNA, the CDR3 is TGTGCCAGTAGGAACAGGGGCAGCTCCTACAATGAGCAGTTCTTC. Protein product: CASRNRGSSYNEQFF.

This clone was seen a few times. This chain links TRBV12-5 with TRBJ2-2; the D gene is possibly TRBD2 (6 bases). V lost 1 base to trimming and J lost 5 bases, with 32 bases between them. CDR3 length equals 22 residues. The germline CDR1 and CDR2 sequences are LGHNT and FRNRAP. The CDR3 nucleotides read TGTGCTAGTGGTTTGGCTCCCCTCCCCCTTACCCGAGAGGAGGGAAGGACCGGGGAGCTGTTTTTT. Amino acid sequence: CASGLAPLPLTREEGRTGELFF.

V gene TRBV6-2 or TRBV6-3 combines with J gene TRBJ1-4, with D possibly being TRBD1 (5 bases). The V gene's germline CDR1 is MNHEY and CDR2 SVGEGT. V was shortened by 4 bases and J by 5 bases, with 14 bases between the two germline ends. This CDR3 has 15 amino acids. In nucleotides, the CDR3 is TGTGCCAGCAGTTCCTTCCGGGGGAGCAATGAAAAACTGTTTTTT. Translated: CASSSFRGSNEKLFF.

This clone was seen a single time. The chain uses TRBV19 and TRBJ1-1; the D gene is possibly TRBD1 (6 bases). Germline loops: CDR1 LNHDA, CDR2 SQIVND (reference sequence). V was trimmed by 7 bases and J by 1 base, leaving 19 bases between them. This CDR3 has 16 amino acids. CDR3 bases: TGTGCCAGTATGGGGTTTGGAGCAGGGGCGAACACTGAAGCTTTCTTT. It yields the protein CASMGFGAGANTEAFF.

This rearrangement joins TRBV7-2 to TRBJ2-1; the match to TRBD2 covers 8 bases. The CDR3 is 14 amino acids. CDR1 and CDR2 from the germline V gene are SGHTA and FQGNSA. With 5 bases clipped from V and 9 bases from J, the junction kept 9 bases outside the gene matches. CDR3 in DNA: TGTGCCAGCAGCGCAGGCGGGGGGACCCCTGAGCAGTTCTTC. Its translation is CASSAGGGTPEQFF.

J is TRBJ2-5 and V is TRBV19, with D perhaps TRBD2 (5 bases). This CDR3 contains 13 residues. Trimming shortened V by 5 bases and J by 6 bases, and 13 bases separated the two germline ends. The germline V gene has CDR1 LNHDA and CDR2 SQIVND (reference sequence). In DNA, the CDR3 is TGTGCCAGTAGTGGAGACCGGAGGAAGACCCAGTACTTC. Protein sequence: CASSGDRRKTQYF. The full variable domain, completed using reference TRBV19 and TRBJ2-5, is DGGITQSPKYLFRKEGQNVTLSCEQNLNHDAMYWYRQDPGQGLRLIYYSQIVNDFQKGDIAEGYSVSREKKESFPLTVTSAQKNPTAFYLCASSGDRRKTQYFGPGTRLLVL.

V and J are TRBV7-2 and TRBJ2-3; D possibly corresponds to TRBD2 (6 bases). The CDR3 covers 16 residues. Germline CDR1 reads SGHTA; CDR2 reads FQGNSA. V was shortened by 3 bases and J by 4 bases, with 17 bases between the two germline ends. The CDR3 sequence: CASSLSVGRLSDTQYF. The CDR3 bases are TGTGCCAGCAGCTTGTCGGTAGGGAGGCTATCAGATACGCAGTATTTT. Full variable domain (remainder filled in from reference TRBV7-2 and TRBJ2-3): GAGVSQSPSNKVTEKGKDVELRCDPISGHTALYWYRQSLGQGLEFLIYFQGNSAPDKSGLPSDRFSAERTGGSVSTLTIQRTQQEDSAVYLCASSLSVGRLSDTQYFGPGTRLTVL.